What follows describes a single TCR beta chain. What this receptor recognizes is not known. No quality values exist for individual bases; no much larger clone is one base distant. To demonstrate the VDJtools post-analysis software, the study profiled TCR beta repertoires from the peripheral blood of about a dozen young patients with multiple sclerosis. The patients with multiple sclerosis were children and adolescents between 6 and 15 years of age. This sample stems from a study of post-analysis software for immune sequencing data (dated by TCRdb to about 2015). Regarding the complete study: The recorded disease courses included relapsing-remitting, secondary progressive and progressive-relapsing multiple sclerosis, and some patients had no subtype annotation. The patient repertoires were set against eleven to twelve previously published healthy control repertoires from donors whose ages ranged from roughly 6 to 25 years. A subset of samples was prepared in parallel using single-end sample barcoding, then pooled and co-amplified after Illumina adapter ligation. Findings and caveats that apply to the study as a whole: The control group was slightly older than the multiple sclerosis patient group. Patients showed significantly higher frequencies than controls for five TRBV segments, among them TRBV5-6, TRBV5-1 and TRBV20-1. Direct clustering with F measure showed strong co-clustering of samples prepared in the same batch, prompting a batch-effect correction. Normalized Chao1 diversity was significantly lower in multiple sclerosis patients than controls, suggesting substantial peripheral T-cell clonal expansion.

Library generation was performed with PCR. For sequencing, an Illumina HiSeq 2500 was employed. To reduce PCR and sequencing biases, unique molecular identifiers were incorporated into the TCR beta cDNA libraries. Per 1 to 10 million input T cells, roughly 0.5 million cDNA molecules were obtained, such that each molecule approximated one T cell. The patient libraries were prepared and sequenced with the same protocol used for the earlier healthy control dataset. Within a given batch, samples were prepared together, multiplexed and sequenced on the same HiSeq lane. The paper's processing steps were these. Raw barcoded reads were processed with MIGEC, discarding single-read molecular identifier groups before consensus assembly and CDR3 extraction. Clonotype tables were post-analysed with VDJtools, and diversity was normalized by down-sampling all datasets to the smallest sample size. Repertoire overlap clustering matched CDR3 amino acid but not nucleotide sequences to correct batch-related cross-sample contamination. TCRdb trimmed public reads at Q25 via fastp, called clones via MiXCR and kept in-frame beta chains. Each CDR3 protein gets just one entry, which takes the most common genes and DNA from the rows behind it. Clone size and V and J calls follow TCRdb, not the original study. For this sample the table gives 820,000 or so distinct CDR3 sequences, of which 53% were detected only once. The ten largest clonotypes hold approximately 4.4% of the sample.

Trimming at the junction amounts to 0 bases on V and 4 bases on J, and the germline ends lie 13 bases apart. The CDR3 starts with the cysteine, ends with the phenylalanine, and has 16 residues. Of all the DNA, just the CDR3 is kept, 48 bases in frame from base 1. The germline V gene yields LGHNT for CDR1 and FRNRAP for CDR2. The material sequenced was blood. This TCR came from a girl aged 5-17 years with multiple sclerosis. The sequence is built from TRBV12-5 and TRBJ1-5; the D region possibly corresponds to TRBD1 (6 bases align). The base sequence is TGTGCTAGTGGTTTGGTTCCTACCGACAGGAATCAGCCCCAGCATTTT. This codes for CASGLVPTDRNQPQHF. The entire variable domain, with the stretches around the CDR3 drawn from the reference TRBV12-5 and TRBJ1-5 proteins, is DARVTQTPRHKVTEMGQEVTMRCQPILGHNTVFWYRQTMMQGLELLAYFRNRAPLDDSGMPKDRFSAEMPDATLATLKIQPSEPRDSAVYFCASGLVPTDRNQPQHFGDGTRLSIL.